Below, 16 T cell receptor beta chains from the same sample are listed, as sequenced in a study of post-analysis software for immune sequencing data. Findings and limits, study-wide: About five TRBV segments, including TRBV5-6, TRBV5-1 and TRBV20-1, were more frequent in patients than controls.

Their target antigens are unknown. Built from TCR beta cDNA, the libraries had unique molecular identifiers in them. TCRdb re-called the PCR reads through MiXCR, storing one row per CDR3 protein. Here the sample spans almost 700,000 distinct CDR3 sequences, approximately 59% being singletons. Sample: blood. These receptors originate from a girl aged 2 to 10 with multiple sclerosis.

The CDR3 here is CASSDWGAENTEAFF. CDR3 nucleotides: TGCGCCAGCAGTGACTGGGGGGCGGAGAATACCGAAGCTTTCTTT. The chain is built from TRBV10-2 and TRBJ1-1; perhaps TRBD1 as D (6 bases). CDR1 and CDR2 (germline): WSHSY, SAAADI. This CDR3 has 15 amino acids. Trimming left V 3 bases short and J 8 bases short, with 19 bases between.

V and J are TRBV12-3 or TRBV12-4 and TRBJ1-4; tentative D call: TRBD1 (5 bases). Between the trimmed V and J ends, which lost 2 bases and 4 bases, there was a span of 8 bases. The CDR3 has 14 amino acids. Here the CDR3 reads CASSLRQINEKLFF. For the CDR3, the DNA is TGTGCCAGCAGTTTAAGACAGATTAATGAAAAACTGTTTTTT.

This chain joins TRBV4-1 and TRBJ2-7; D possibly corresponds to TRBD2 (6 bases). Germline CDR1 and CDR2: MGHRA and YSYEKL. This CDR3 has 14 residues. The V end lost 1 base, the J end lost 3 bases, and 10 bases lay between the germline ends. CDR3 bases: TGCGCCAGCAGCCAAGTCGAGGGACTCTACGAGCAGTACTTC. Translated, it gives CASSQVEGLYEQYF.

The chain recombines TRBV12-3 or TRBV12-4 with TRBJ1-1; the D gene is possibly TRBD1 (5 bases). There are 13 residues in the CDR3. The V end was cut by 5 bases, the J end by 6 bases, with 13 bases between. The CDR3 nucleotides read TGTGCCAGCAGTAAGACAGAGTACTCTGAAGCTTTCTTT. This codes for CASSKTEYSEAFF.

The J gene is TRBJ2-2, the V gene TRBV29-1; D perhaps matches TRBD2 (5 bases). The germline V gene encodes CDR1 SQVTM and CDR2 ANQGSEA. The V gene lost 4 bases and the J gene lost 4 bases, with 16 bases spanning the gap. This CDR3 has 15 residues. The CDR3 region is CSVGPGSLGTGELFF. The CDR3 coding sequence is TGCAGCGTTGGACCGGGATCTTTGGGCACCGGGGAGCTGTTTTTT.

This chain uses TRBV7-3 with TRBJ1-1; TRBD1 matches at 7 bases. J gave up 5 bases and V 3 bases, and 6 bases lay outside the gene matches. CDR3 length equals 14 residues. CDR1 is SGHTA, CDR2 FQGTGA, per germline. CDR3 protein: CASSFKGAGTEAFF. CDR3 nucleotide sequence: TGTGCCAGCAGCTTTAAGGGGGCGGGGACTGAAGCTTTCTTT.

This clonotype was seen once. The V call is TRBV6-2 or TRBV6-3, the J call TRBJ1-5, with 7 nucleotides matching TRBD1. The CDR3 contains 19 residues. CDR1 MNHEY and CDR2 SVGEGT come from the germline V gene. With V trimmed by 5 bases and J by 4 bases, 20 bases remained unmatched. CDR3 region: CASSDRVGSRRLVNQPQHF. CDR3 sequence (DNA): TGTGCCAGCAGTGACAGGGTTGGATCACGAAGGTTGGTAAATCAGCCCCAGCATTTT.

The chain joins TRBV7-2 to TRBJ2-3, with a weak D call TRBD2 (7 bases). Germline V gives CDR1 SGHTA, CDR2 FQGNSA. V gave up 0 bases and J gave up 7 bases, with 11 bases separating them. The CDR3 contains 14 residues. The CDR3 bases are TGTGCCAGCAGCTTAGCCGCGGGGGCGAATACGCAGTATTTT. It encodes CASSLAAGANTQYF.

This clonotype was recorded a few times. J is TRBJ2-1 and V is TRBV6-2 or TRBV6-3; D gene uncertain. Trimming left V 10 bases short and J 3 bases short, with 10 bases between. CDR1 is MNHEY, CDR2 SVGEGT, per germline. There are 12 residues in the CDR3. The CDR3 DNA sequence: TGTGCCATCTCGGAAGTCTACAATGAGCAGTTCTTC. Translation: CAISEVYNEQFF.

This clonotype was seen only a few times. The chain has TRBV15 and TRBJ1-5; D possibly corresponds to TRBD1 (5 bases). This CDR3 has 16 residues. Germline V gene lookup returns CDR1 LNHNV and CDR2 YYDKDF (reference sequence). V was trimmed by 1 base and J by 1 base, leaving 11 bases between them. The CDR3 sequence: CATSRAGPLSNQPQHF. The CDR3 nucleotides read TGTGCCACCAGCAGAGCAGGGCCACTAAGCAATCAGCCCCAGCATTTT.

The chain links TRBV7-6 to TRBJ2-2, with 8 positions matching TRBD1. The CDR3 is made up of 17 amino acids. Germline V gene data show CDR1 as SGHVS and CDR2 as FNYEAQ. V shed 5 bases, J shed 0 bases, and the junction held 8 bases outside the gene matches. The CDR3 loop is CASSHRGTLSNTGELFF. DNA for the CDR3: TGTGCCAGCAGCCACAGGGGGACGCTTTCGAACACCGGGGAGCTGTTTTTT.

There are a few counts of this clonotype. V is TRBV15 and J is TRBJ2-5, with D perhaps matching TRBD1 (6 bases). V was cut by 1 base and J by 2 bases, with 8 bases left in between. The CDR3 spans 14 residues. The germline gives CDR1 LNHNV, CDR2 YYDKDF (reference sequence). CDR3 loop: CATSRVRGQETQYF. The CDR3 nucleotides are TGTGCCACCAGCAGAGTAAGGGGGCAAGAGACCCAGTACTTC.

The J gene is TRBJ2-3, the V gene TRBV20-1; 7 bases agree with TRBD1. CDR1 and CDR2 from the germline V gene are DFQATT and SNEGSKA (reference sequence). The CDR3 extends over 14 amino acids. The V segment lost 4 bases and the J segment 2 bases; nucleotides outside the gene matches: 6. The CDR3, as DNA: TGCAGTGCTATAACAGGGGCCCACACAGATACGCAGTATTTT. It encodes CSAITGAHTDTQYF.

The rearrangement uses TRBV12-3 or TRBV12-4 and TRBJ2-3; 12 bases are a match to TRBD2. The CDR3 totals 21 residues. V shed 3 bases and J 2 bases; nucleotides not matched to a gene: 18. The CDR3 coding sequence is TGTGCCAGCAGTTTCCCCGTCCGCCTAGCGGGAGGGGCAGCTATCACAGATACGCAGTATTTT. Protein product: CASSFPVRLAGGAAITDTQYF.

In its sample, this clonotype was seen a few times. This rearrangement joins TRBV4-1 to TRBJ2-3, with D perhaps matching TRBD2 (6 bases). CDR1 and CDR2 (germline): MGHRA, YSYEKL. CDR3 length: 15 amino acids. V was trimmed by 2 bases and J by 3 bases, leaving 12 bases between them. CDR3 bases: TGCGCCAGCAGCCAAAGTACGGGAGCAACAGATACGCAGTATTTT. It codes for CASSQSTGATDTQYF.

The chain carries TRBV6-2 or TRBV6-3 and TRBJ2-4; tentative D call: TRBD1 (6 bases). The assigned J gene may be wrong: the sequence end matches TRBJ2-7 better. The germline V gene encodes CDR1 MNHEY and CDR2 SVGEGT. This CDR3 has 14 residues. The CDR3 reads CASRRQPTGYEQYF. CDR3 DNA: TGTGCCAGCAGGCGTCAACCGACAGGCTACGAGCAGTACTTC.